What follows describes a single T cell receptor beta chain. As yet, its antigen is unknown. This specimen comes from a study of T cell repertoires in cytomegalovirus infection. Study-wide context: Signatures in public TCR beta sequences pointed to both CMV infection and matching HLA type.

TCRdb itself ran the reads through MiXCR, one entry per CDR3 protein. The table shows approximately 630,000 distinct CDR3 sequences, with less than 25% occurring only once. General observations from the study: Summed frequency of public TCR beta families distinguished CMV carriers with the relevant HLA. CMV-specific HLA-C-restricted TCR beta clonotypes dominated the ex vivo response.

V lost 4 bases and J 5 bases, leaving 17 bases between the germline ends. The CDR3 covers 16 residues. Germline-derived CDR1 and CDR2 are SGHDN and FVKESK. Sequenced input: CD8+ T cells from PBMCs. This chain joins TRBV14 and TRBJ1-4; D not resolved. This TCR derives from a human donor in good health (CMV status not recorded). Some clones in this sample may be carry-over from other donors' samples. Here the CDR3 DNA reads TGTGCCAGCAGCCCTGCGTTGGGGAGATTGAATGAAAAACTGTTTTTT. As protein: CASSPALGRLNEKLFF.